These T cell receptor beta chains were read from a single sample in a study of CD8 T cells in ankylosing spondylitis. TCRdb redid the calling of the 5' RACE reads with MiXCR, one entry per CDR3 protein. This table holds approximately 400,000 distinct CDR3 sequences, more than 25% found once. Sequenced sample: blood, either unsorted or a sorted T cell fraction (not recorded which). These receptors all come from a male donor with ankylosing spondylitis. Both conserved end residues are trimmed from each CDR3.

v_call: TRBV14
j_call: TRBJ2-2
cdr3_aa: ASRASANTGELF

v_call: TRBV3-1
j_call: TRBJ1-1
cdr3_aa: ASSLQLTMNTEAF

v_call: TRBV11-2
j_call: TRBJ2-3
cdr3_aa: ASSFLIPDTQY

v_call: TRBV24-1
j_call: TRBJ2-1
cdr3_aa: ATSDSRQGEITEQF

v_call: TRBV12-3/TRBV12-4
j_call: TRBJ2-5
cdr3_aa: ASSSESGIETQY

v_call: TRBV7-2
j_call: TRBJ2-2
cdr3_aa: ASSLASGYRTGELF

v_call: TRBV4-2
j_call: TRBJ2-4
cdr3_aa: ASSQIRPNALAKNIQY

v_call: TRBV20-1
j_call: TRBJ2-3
cdr3_aa: SARASGRATDTQY

v_call: TRBV19
j_call: TRBJ2-6
cdr3_aa: ASRETSSGANVLT

v_call: TRBV5-1
j_call: TRBJ2-1
cdr3_aa: ASSSRPLAGENSYNEQF

v_call: TRBV7-9
j_call: TRBJ2-3
cdr3_aa: ASTYTGLPTDTQY

v_call: TRBV19
j_call: TRBJ2-1
cdr3_aa: ASRTQAGSYNEQF

v_call: TRBV20-1
j_call: TRBJ2-1
cdr3_aa: SARGARGGLDEQF

v_call: TRBV12-3/TRBV12-4
j_call: TRBJ1-1
cdr3_aa: ASSLRQMNTEAF

v_call: TRBV29-1
j_call: TRBJ1-1
cdr3_aa: SVETLGQGAGEAF

v_call: TRBV3-1
j_call: TRBJ2-2
cdr3_aa: ASSQDGAGNTGELF

v_call: TRBV20-1
j_call: TRBJ2-1
cdr3_aa: SANGVLAGWDGYNEQF

v_call: TRBV10-3
j_call: TRBJ2-5
cdr3_aa: AISESLAGVPYQETQY

v_call: TRBV20-1
j_call: TRBJ1-1
cdr3_aa: SPQGGSNTEAF

v_call: TRBV12-3/TRBV12-4
j_call: TRBJ1-5
cdr3_aa: ASSSDRTDQPQH

v_call: TRBV10-2
j_call: TRBJ2-1
cdr3_aa: ASSPGLAVGSYNEQF

v_call: TRBV11-2
j_call: TRBJ2-1
cdr3_aa: ASSLDIWNEQF

v_call: TRBV4-2
j_call: TRBJ2-2
cdr3_aa: ASSQDPRGIGELF

v_call: TRBV6-1
j_call: TRBJ2-3
cdr3_aa: ASRPTGRDTQY

v_call: TRBV4-2
j_call: TRBJ2-5
cdr3_aa: ASSQPGRQQETQY

v_call: TRBV15
j_call: TRBJ1-4
cdr3_aa: ATSISTGGEKLF

v_call: TRBV2
j_call: TRBJ2-5
cdr3_aa: ASRYRTGDETQY

v_call: TRBV2
j_call: TRBJ2-6
cdr3_aa: ASSEGPISGANVLT

v_call: TRBV20-1
j_call: TRBJ1-3
cdr3_aa: SARRISGNTIY

v_call: TRBV3-1
j_call: TRBJ1-2
cdr3_aa: ASSQRGQGALGGYT

v_call: TRBV18
j_call: TRBJ1-2
cdr3_aa: ASSTGLGYGYT